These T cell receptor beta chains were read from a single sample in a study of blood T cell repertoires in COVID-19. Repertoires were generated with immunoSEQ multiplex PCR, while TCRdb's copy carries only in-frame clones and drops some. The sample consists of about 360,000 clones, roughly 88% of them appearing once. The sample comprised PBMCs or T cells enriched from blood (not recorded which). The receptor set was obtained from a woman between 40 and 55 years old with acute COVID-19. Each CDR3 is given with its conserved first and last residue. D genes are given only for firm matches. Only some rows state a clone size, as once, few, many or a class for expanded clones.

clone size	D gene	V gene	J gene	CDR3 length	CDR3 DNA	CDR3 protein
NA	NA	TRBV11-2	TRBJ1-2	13	TGTGCCAGCAGCTTTACTTCGATGTATGGCTACACCTTC	CASSFTSMYGYTF
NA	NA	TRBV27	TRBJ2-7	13	TGTGCCAGCAGTTTGACAGAAACCTACGAGCAGTACTTC	CASSLTETYEQYF
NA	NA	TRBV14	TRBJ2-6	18	TGTGCCAGCAGCCCTCGTTGGTTGGGGGGCTCTGGGGCCAACGTCCTGACTTTC	CASSPRWLGGSGANVLTF
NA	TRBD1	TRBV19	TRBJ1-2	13	TGTGCCAGTAGTAGGGACAGGAGCTATGGCTACACCTTC	CASSRDRSYGYTF
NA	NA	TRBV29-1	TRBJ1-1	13	TGCAGCGTTGATGTCAGTCGGAGCACTGAAGCTTTCTTT	CSVDVSRSTEAFF
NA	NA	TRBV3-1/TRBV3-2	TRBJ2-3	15	TGTGCCAGCAGCCAAGACACTCGGGGCACAGATACGCAGTATTTT	CASSQDTRGTDTQYF
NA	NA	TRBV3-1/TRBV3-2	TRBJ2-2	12	TGTGCCAGCAGCTCAGGCACCGGGGAGCTGTTTTTT	CASSSGTGELFF
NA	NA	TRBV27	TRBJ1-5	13	TGTGCCAGCAGGGAACAGTACAATCAGCCCCAGCATTTT	CASREQYNQPQHF
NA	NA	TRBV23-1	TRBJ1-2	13	TGCGCCAGCAGTCCGTGGGGGCCATGGGGCTACACCTTC	CASSPWGPWGYTF
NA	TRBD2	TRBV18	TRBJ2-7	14	TGTGCCAGCTCACCGCGCCTAGCGGGGCACGAGCAGTACTTC	CASSPRLAGHEQYF
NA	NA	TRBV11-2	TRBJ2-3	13	TGTGCCAGCAGCTTGAGTCTGGTAGATACGCAGTATTTT	CASSLSLVDTQYF
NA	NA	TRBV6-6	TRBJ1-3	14	TGTGCCAGCATATGGAGCCTCTCTGGAAACACCATATATTTT	CASIWSLSGNTIYF
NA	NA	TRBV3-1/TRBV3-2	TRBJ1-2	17	TGTGCCAGCAGCCAAGGGTCCAGGGGCGCCCCTTCCTATGGCTACACCTTC	CASSQGSRGAPSYGYTF
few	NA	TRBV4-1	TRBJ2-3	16	TGCGCCAGCAGCCAAGTTAATCTTGTAAGCACAGATACGCAGTATTTT	CASSQVNLVSTDTQYF
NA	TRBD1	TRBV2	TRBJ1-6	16	TGTGCCAGCGGCCGGGACAGGAGCTCCTATAATTCACCCCTCCACTTT	CASGRDRSSYNSPLHF
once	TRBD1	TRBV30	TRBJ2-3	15	TGTGCCTGGAGTGTACTGAGGGGGCCGGAAGATACGCAGTATTTT	CAWSVLRGPEDTQYF
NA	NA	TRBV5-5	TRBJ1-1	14	TGTGCCAGCATCCAGGCCGGGACAAACACTGAAGCTTTCTTT	CASIQAGTNTEAFF
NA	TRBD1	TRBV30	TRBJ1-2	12	TGTGCCTATGGATCAGGGGGGCTCGGCTACACCTTC	CAYGSGGLGYTF
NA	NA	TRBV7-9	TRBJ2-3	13	TGTGCCAGCAGATTACTAGAAGCAGATACGCAGTATTTT	CASRLLEADTQYF
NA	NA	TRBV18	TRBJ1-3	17	TGTGCCAGCTCACCCTTACCGACAGCAAGCTCTGGAAACACCATATATTTT	CASSPLPTASSGNTIYF
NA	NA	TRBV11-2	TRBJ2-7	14	TGTGCCAGCAGCTCAAGAACAGGGCTTGTCGAGCAGTACTTC	CASSSRTGLVEQYF
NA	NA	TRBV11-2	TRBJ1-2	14	TGTGCCAGCAGCCACCGGGAGAGAAACTATGGCTACACCTTC	CASSHRERNYGYTF
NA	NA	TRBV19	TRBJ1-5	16	TGTGCCAGTAGTCAACAGGGTATCGGCGGCAATCAGCCCCAGCATTTT	CASSQQGIGGNQPQHF
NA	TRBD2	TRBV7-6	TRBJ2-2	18	TGTGCCAGCAGCACGGGACTAGCGGGGGGGCCGCGCACCGGGGAGCTGTTTTTT	CASSTGLAGGPRTGELFF
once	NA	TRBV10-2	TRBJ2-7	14	TGCGCCAGCAGTGAGATAGACACCGTCTACGAGCAGTACTTC	CASSEIDTVYEQYF
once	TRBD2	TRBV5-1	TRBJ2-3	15	TGCGCCAGCAGCTTGTCTAGCGGGGGGGCAGATACGCAGTATTTT	CASSLSSGGADTQYF
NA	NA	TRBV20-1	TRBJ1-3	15	TGCAGTGCTAGTTCCGACAGGTTCTCTGGAAACACCATATATTTT	CSASSDRFSGNTIYF
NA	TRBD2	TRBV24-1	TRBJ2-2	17	TGTGCCACCAGTGATCCTAGCGGGGCTCCGCCCACCGGGGAGCTGTTTTTT	CATSDPSGAPPTGELFF
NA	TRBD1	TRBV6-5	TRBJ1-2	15	TGTGCCAGCAGTTTTCTGACAGGGCTGCTTGATGGCTACACCTTC	CASSFLTGLLDGYTF
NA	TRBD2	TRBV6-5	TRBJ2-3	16	TGTGCCAGCAGTTCACCTCTAGCGGCCGTGTCGGATACGCAGTATTTT	CASSSPLAAVSDTQYF
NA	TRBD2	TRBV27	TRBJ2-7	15	TGTGCCAGCAGGCCGGGACTAGCCGACTCCTACGAGCAGTACTTC	CASRPGLADSYEQYF
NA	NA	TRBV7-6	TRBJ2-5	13	TGTGCCAGCACTATATGGTTCGGGGAGACCCAGTACTTC	CASTIWFGETQYF
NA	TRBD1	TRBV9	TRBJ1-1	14	TGTGCCAGCAGCGCACATCAGGGGGCTGGTGAAGCTTTCTTT	CASSAHQGAGEAFF
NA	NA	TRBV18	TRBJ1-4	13	TGTGCCAGCTCCCCCAACCGGAATGAAAAACTGTTTTTT	CASSPNRNEKLFF
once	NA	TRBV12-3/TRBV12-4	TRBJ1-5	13	TGTGCCAGCAGTTTTCGAGCGGCGGGGCCCCAGCATTTT	CASSFRAAGPQHF
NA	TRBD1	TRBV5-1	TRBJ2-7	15	TGCGCCAGCAGCTATGGGGACAGGGGGCCAGACGAGCAGTACTTC	CASSYGDRGPDEQYF
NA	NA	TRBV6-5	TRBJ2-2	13	TGTGCCAGCATAACAGTGAACACCGGGGAGCTGTTTTTT	CASITVNTGELFF
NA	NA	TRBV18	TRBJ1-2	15	TGTGCCAGCTCACCCTCCTCGGCGGGGAACTATGGCTACACCTTC	CASSPSSAGNYGYTF
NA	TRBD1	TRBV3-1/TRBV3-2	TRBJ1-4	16	TGTGCCAGCAGCCAAGATCTACAGGGGGCGGGGGAAAAACTGTTTTTT	CASSQDLQGAGEKLFF
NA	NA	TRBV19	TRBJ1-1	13	TGTGCCAGTAGTCAGGGGCCGAACACTGAAGCTTTCTTT	CASSQGPNTEAFF
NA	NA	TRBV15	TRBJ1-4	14	TGTGCCACCAGCGGTACGGCAGGGGATGAAAAACTGTTTTTT	CATSGTAGDEKLFF
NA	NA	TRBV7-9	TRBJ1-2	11	TGTGCCAGCAGCCCCGGTCCTGGCTACACCTTC	CASSPGPGYTF